This passage covers 7 T cell receptor beta chains from one sample sequenced in a study of blood T cells in healthy people across ages. With a J-beta primer mix and a sample-barcoded 5' primer, a second PCR ran roughly 6 to 12 cycles. One entry per CDR3 protein results from TCRdb running MiXCR on the 5' RACE reads. The sample lists about 640,000 distinct CDR3 sequences, around 54% seen once, with 30% to 45% in the top ten. What was sequenced was blood. Every receptor here comes from a man aged 55 to 69 in good health.

V is TRBV20-1 and J is TRBJ2-3; D might be TRBD1 (6 bases). V was pared by 5 bases and J by 4 bases, with 25 bases between. The CDR3 sequence is 17 residues long. Germline lookup yields CDR1 DFQATT and CDR2 SNEGSKA (reference sequence). CDR3 bases: TGCAGTGCTGAGGCCCTCCTACAGGGTCCAGTTGCAGATACGCAGTATTTT. Translated, it gives CSAEALLQGPVADTQYF.

This clonotype was seen more than once but under ten times. The rearrangement links TRBV7-2 to TRBJ2-5, with D uncertain. Looked up from germline, CDR1 is SGHTA and CDR2 is FQGNSA. CDR3 length: 14 residues. Between the trimmed V and J ends, which lost 5 bases and 3 bases, there was a span of 13 bases. CDR3 protein: CASSPRARKETQYF. The CDR3 coding sequence is TGTGCCAGCAGCCCCCGGGCTAGGAAAGAGACCCAGTACTTC.

The CDR3: CASSLGLAYEQFF. In nucleotides, the CDR3 is TGCGCCAGCAGCCTGGGACTAGCTTATGAGCAGTTCTTC. The chain links TRBV5-1 to TRBJ2-1, with 9 bases aligning to TRBD2. The V gene end was trimmed by 4 bases and the J gene end by 8 bases; junction bases not matched to a gene: 4. This CDR3 comprises 13 residues. The germline gives CDR1 SGHRS, CDR2 YFSETQ.

The V gene is TRBV6-5, the J gene TRBJ2-7; the match to TRBD2 covers 11 bases. The J call may be incorrect, as the DNA end agrees better with TRBJ2-5. The CDR3 covers 14 residues. Per germline, CDR1 MNHEY and CDR2 SVGAGI. In DNA form, the CDR3 reads TGTGCCAGCAGTCAGGGACTAGCGGTCAGGACCCAGTACTTC. Amino acids: CASSQGLAVRTQYF.

This clonotype was observed a few times. This chain joins TRBV27 and TRBJ2-1; 7 nucleotides align to TRBD2. CDR3 length: 15 residues. The ends lost 4 bases at V and 1 base at J; junction bases unmatched: 4. CDR1 and CDR2 (germline): MNHEY, SMNVEV (reference sequence). CDR3 in amino acids: CASSWARGSYNEQFF. In DNA, the CDR3 is TGTGCCAGCAGTTGGGCGCGGGGGTCCTACAATGAGCAGTTCTTC.

The rearrangement joins TRBV6-5 to TRBJ1-4; a weak D match, TRBD1 (5 bases). Germline CDR1 MNHEY, CDR2 SVGAGI. V was pared by 5 bases and J by 7 bases, with 14 bases between. The CDR3 totals 14 residues. The CDR3 is CASSLSRDVEKLFF. As DNA, the CDR3 is TGTGCCAGCAGTCTAAGCAGGGATGTTGAAAAACTGTTTTTT.

This clonotype occurred a few times. V and J are TRBV20-1 and TRBJ2-7; D may correspond to TRBD1 or TRBD2 (6 bases each). V was clipped by 3 bases and J by 5 bases, with 14 bases between them. This CDR3 comprises 13 residues. CDR1 is DFQATT and CDR2 is SNEGSKA in the germline V gene (reference sequence). CDR3 sequence (DNA): TGCAGTGCTAGCCCGGGGGCTTGGGACGAGCAGTACTTC. Translating it yields CSASPGAWDEQYF.